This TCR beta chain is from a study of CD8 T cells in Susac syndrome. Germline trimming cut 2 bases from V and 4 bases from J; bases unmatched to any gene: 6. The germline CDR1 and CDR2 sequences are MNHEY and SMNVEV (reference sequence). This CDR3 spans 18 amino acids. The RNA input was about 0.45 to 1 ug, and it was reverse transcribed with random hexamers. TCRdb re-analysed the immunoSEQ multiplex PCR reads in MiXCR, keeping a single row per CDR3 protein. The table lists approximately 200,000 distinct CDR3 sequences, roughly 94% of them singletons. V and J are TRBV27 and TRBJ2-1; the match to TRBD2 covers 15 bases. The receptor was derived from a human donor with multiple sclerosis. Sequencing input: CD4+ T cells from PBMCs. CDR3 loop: CASSLGTSGGRSYNEQFF. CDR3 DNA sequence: TGTGCCAGCAGTTTAGGGACTAGCGGGGGGCGGTCATACAATGAGCAGTTCTTC.